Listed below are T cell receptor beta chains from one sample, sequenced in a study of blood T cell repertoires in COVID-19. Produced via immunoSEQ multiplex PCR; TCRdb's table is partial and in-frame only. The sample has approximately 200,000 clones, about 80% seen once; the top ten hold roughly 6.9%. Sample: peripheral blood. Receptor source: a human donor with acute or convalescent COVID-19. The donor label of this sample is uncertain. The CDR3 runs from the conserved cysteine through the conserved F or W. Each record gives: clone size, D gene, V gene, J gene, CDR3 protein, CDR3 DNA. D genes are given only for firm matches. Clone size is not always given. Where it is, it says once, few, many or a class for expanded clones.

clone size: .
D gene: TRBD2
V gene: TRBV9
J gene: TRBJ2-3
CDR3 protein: CASSVGPGLASTDTQYF
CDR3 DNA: TGTGCCAGCAGCGTAGGCCCCGGACTAGCGAGCACAGATACGCAGTATTTT

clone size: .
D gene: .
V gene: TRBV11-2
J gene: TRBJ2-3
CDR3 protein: CASRLSLVQTQYF
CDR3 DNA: TGTGCCAGCAGACTTTCCCTGGTTCAAACGCAGTATTTT

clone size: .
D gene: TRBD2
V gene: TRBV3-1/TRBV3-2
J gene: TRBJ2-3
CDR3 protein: CASSQTSGKADTQYF
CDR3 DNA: TGTGCCAGCAGCCAGACTAGCGGGAAAGCAGATACGCAGTATTTT

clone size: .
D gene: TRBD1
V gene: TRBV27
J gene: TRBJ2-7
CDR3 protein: CASSQGQGHYEQYF
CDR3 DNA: TGTGCCAGCAGCCAGGGACAGGGCCACTACGAGCAGTACTTC

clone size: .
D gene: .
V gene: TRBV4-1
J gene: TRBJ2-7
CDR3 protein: CASSPRGVSARDEQYF
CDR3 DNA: TGCGCCAGCAGCCCGCGGGGCGTAAGCGCAAGGGACGAGCAGTACTTC

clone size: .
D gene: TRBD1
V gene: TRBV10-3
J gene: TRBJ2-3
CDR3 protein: CAISQGQGGVDTQYF
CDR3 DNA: TGTGCCATCAGTCAGGGACAGGGGGGCGTAGATACGCAGTATTTT

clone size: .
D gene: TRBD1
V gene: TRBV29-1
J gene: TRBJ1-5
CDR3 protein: CSVGQGVNQPQHF
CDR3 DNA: TGCAGCGTTGGACAGGGAGTCAATCAGCCCCAGCATTTT

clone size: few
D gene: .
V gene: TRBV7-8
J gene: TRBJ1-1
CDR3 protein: CASSLLGGNTEAFF
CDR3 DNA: TGTGCCAGCAGTCTTCTGGGGGGTAACACTGAAGCTTTCTTT

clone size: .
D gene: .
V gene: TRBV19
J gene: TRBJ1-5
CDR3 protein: CASSIVAANQPQHF
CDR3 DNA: TGTGCCAGTAGTATAGTGGCCGCTAATCAGCCCCAGCATTTT

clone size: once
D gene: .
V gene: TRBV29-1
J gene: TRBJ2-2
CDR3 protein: CSVGGRSRTGELFF
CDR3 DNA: TGCAGCGTTGGTGGGAGATCCCGCACCGGGGAGCTGTTTTTT

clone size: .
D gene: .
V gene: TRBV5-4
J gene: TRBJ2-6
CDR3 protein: CASSFPGVGANVLTF
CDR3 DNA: TGTGCCAGCAGCTTTCCCGGGGTCGGGGCCAACGTCCTGACTTTC

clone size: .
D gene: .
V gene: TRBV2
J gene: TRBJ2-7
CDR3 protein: CASRADSYEQYF
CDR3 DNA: TGTGCCAGCAGGGCGGACAGCTACGAGCAGTACTTC

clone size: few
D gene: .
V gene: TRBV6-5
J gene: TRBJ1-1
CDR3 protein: CASCWRGNTEAFF
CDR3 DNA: TGTGCCAGCTGTTGGCGGGGTAACACTGAAGCTTTCTTT

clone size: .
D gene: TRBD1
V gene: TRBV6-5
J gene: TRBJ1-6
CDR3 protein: CASRIPGTGTSPLHF
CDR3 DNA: TGTGCCAGCAGGATCCCCGGGACAGGGACCTCACCCCTCCACTTT

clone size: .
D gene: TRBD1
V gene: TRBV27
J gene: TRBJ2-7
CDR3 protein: CASSPLGTGGNEQYF
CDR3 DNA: TGTGCCAGCAGCCCACTAGGGACAGGGGGCAACGAGCAGTACTTC

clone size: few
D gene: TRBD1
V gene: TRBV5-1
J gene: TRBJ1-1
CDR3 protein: CASSPGTGGEAFF
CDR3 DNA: TGCGCCAGCAGCCCTGGGACAGGGGGCGAGGCTTTCTTT

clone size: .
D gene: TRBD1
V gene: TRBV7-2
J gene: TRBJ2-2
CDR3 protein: CASSLQGETGELFF
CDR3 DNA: TGTGCCAGCAGCCTACAGGGGGAAACCGGGGAGCTGTTTTTT

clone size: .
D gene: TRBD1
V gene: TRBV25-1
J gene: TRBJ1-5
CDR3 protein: CASSGTGWQPQHF
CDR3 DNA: TGTGCCAGCAGTGGGACAGGGTGGCAGCCCCAGCATTTT

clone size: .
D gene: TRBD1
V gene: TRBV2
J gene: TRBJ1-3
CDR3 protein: CASMNPRGAGNTIYF
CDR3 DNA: TGTGCCAGCATGAACCCCAGGGGGGCAGGAAACACCATATATTTT

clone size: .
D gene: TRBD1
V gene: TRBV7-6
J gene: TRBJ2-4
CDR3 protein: CASSPGQLNIQYF
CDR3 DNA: TGTGCCAGCAGCCCGGGACAGCTAAACATTCAGTACTTC

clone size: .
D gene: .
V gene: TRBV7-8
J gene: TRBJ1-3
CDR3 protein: CASSLEAGYLSGNTIYF
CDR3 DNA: TGTGCCAGCAGCTTAGAGGCAGGCTACCTCTCTGGAAACACCATATATTTT

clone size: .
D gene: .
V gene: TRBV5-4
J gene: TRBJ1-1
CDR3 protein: CASSLRGGTEAFF
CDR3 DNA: TGTGCCAGCAGCTTGAGAGGGGGCACTGAAGCTTTCTTT

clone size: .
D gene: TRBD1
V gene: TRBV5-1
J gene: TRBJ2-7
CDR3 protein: CASSLGDRGREQYF
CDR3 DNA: TGCGCCAGCAGCTTGGGGGACAGGGGGCGTGAGCAGTACTTC

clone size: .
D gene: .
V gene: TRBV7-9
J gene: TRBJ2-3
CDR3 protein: CASSFDRTFSTPDTQYF
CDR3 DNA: TGTGCCAGCAGCTTCGATCGGACTTTCTCAACGCCAGATACGCAGTATTTT

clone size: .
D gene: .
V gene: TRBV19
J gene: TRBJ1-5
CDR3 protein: CASSISRGDQPQHF
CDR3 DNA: TGTGCCAGTAGTATAAGTCGGGGGGATCAGCCCCAGCATTTT

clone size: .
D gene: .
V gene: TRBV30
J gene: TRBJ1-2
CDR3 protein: CAWSGQGLGGYTF
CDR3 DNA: TGTGCCTGGAGTGGGCAGGGCCTCGGCGGCTACACCTTC

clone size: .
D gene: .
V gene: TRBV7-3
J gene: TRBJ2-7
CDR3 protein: CASSPRQGGEQYF
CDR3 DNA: TGTGCCAGCAGCCCCAGGCAGGGTGGCGAGCAGTACTTC

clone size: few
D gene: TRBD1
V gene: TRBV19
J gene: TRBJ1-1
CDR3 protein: CASSRTGPYTEAFF
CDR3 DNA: TGTGCCAGTAGCAGGACAGGGCCGTACACTGAAGCTTTCTTT

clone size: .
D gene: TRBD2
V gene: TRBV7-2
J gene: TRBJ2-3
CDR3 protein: CASSYAGTSVDTQYF
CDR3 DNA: TGTGCCAGCAGTTACGCCGGGACTAGCGTGGATACGCAGTATTTT

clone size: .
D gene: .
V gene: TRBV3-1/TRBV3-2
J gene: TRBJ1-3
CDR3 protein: CASSQRQSRNTIYF
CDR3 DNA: TGTGCCAGCAGCCAAAGGCAGAGCAGGAACACCATATATTTT

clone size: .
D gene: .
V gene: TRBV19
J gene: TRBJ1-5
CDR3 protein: CASSREVGISNQPQHF
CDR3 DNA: TGTGCCAGTAGTAGGGAGGTAGGGATTAGCAATCAGCCCCAGCATTTT

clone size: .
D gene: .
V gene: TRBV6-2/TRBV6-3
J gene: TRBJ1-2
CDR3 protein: CASSYSVLAVLDYGYTF
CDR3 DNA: TGTGCCAGCAGTTACTCGGTCTTGGCGGTCTTAGACTATGGCTACACCTTC

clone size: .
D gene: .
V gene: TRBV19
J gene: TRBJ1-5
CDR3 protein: CASSIPEVLGGQPQHF
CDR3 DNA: TGTGCCAGTAGTATCCCCGAGGTACTGGGGGGTCAGCCCCAGCATTTT

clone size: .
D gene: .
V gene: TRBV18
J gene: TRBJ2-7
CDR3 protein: CASSHSQGPYEQYF
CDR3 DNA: TGTGCCAGCTCACACTCACAGGGCCCCTACGAGCAGTACTTC

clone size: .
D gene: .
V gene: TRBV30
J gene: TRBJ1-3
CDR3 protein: CAWKNGGAGNTIYF
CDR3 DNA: TGTGCCTGGAAGAATGGGGGGGCTGGAAACACCATATATTTT

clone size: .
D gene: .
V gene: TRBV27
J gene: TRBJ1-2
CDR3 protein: CASSSPNTNGYTF
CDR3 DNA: TGTGCCAGCAGTTCACCCAACACAAATGGCTACACCTTC

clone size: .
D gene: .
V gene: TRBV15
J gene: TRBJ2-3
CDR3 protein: CATSRDARTDTQYF
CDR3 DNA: TGTGCCACCAGCAGAGATGCGCGAACAGATACGCAGTATTTT

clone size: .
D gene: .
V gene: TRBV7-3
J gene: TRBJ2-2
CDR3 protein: CASSSRGRGELFF
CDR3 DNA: TGTGCCAGCAGCTCGCGGGGGCGCGGGGAGCTGTTTTTT

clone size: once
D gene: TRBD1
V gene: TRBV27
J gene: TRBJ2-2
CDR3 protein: CASRERTGVTFRTGELFF
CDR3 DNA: TGTGCCAGCAGGGAGCGGACAGGGGTTACATTTCGGACCGGGGAGCTGTTTTTT

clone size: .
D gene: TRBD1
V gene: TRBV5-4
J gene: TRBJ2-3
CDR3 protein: CASSLTGGTQYF
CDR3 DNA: TGTGCCAGCAGCTTGACAGGGGGAACGCAGTATTTT

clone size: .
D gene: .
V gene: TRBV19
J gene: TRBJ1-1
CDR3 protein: CASRIRGVSTEAFF
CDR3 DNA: TGTGCCAGTAGGATCCGGGGGGTGAGCACTGAAGCTTTCTTT

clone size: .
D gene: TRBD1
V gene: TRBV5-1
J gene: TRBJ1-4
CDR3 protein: CASSENRGATNEKLFF
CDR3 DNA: TGCGCCAGCAGCGAAAACAGGGGAGCAACTAATGAAAAACTGTTTTTT

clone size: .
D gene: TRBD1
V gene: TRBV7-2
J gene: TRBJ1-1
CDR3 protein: CASSQDRAEAFF
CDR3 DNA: TGTGCCAGCAGCCAAGACAGGGCAGAAGCTTTCTTT